This is a list of T cell receptor beta chains from one sample in a study of T-cell reconstitution after alpha-beta-depleted transplantation in children. TCRdb processed the PCR reads anew with MiXCR; each CDR3 protein has one entry. The sample has more than 200,000 distinct CDR3 sequences, about 26% seen once; the top ten hold about 2.6%. Sequencing was performed on PBMCs, taken before TCRalphabeta/CD19-depleted stem cell transplant. These receptors came from a girl aged 2-10 years with Fanconi anemia, due to receive a stem cell transplant. CDR3s leave out the opening cysteine and the closing phenylalanine or tryptophan.

v_call: TRBV6-5; j_call: TRBJ2-7; cdr3_aa: ASSYRVRGLAGGDYEQY
v_call: TRBV29-1; j_call: TRBJ2-3; cdr3_aa: SVVQGPEPDTQY
v_call: TRBV29-1; j_call: TRBJ2-5; cdr3_aa: SVVSGWETQY
v_call: TRBV2; j_call: TRBJ2-5; cdr3_aa: ASSEAGSSETQY
v_call: TRBV20-1; j_call: TRBJ2-1; cdr3_aa: SAIQGRNNEQF
v_call: TRBV28; j_call: TRBJ1-1; cdr3_aa: ASSLQGGRIRNTEAF
v_call: TRBV7-2; j_call: TRBJ2-3; cdr3_aa: ASSLGMNGWTDTQY
v_call: TRBV15; j_call: TRBJ1-1; cdr3_aa: ATSRNTEAF
v_call: TRBV20-1; j_call: TRBJ2-3; cdr3_aa: SRHLGTSGGIDTDTQY
v_call: TRBV5-1; j_call: TRBJ2-5; cdr3_aa: ASSLAIAGQETQY
v_call: TRBV10-1; j_call: TRBJ2-7; cdr3_aa: ANQDRAEQY
v_call: TRBV5-1; j_call: TRBJ1-4; cdr3_aa: ASSSQGAGEKLF
v_call: TRBV6-2/TRBV6-3; j_call: TRBJ2-7; cdr3_aa: ASSRTRLASYEQY
v_call: TRBV2; j_call: TRBJ2-7; cdr3_aa: AMDSKDHYEQY
v_call: TRBV30; j_call: TRBJ2-3; cdr3_aa: AWSAEEKDTQY
v_call: TRBV24-1; j_call: TRBJ2-3; cdr3_aa: ATSDPQGDGTDTQY
v_call: TRBV6-4; j_call: TRBJ2-1; cdr3_aa: ASSLEAEHKEQF
v_call: TRBV20-1; j_call: TRBJ2-3; cdr3_aa: SAKDLGGRGTDTQY
v_call: TRBV27; j_call: TRBJ2-2; cdr3_aa: ASSFFANTGELF
v_call: TRBV4-2; j_call: TRBJ2-5; cdr3_aa: ASSQESSGGYQETQY
v_call: TRBV25-1; j_call: TRBJ2-5; cdr3_aa: ASSDLTVQETQY
v_call: TRBV29-1; j_call: TRBJ2-7; cdr3_aa: SVILAGEPYEQY
v_call: TRBV5-1; j_call: TRBJ2-7; cdr3_aa: ASSLPSDDEQY
v_call: TRBV20-1; j_call: TRBJ2-7; cdr3_aa: SARRALYEQY
v_call: TRBV2; j_call: TRBJ2-2; cdr3_aa: ASTRRLAGWAGELF
v_call: TRBV4-1; j_call: TRBJ2-3; cdr3_aa: ASRDVDFTSGTDTQY
v_call: TRBV11-2; j_call: TRBJ2-1; cdr3_aa: ASSSQRLAGVSYNEQF
v_call: TRBV3-1; j_call: TRBJ2-7; cdr3_aa: ASSQLPDEQY
v_call: TRBV20-1; j_call: TRBJ2-5; cdr3_aa: SATRGQQETQY